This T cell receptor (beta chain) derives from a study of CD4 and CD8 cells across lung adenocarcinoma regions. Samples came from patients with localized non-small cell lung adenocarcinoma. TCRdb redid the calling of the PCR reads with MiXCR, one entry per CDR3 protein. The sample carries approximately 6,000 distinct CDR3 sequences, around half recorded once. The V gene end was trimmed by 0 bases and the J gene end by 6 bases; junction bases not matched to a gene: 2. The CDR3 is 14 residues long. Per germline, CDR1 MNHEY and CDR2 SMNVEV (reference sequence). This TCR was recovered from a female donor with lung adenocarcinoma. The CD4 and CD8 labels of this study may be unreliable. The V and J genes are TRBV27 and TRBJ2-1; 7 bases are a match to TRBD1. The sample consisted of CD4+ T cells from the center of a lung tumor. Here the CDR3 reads CASSLSHRGNEQFF. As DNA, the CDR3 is TGTGCCAGCAGTTTATCGCACAGGGGCAATGAGCAGTTCTTC.